This T cell receptor (beta chain) was profiled in a study of cytomegalovirus exposure and HLA in healthy donors. Per germline, CDR1 SEHNR and CDR2 FQNEAQ (reference sequence). CDR3 length: 17 amino acids. The V end lost 3 bases, the J end lost 2 bases, and 14 bases lay between the germline ends. Amplification used 60 Vbeta primers and 13 Jbeta primers. As processed by the authors: An analysis that came later counted around 80 million unique TCR beta chains, roughly 11 million shared. Sequencing was performed with immunoSEQ multiplex PCR; in TCRdb, only in-frame clones are kept and a portion is missing. That table is the source of V, J and clone size, and D and trimming were worked out from the DNA. Among about 130,000 clones listed, around 73% were seen once. Overall study findings and caveats: A list of around 150 TCR beta chains associated with cytomegalovirus was given. Fewer N-insertions than the roughly 630-donor mean were reportedly shown by an Asian-associated ancestry cluster in a later analysis. The authors confirmed in vitro that a few CMV-associated chains were specific for CMV antigens.

As to this clone: Its antigen is unknown.

This TCR was recovered from a man between 45 and 60 years old in good health and CMV-seronegative. V is TRBV7-9 and J is TRBJ2-6, with a possible D match to TRBD2 (6 bases). The specimen was PBMCs. CDR3 amino acids: CASSFLVRRAGANVLTF. The CDR3 DNA reads TGTGCCAGCAGCTTCCTGGTCCGGAGGGCTGGGGCCAACGTCCTGACTTTC.